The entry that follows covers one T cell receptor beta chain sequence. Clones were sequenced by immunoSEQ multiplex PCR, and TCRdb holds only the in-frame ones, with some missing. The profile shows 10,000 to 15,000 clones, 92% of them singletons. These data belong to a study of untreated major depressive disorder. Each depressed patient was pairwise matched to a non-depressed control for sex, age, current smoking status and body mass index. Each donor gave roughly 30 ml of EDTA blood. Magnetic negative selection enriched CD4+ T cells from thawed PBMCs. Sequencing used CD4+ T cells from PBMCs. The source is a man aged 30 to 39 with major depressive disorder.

CDR3 in amino acids: CASSLLGVGTGELFF. CDR3 in DNA: TGTGCCAGCAGTTTACTGGGGGTGGGCACCGGGGAGCTGTTTTTT. The chain is built from TRBV27 and TRBJ2-2; D is tentatively TRBD1 or TRBD2 (5 bases each). The germline gives CDR1 MNHEY, CDR2 SMNVEV (reference sequence). The CDR3 sequence is 15 residues long. V shed 2 bases and J shed 4 bases, with 11 bases lying between them.